The rows below give T cell receptor beta chains drawn from one sample of a study of beta chain features in type 1 diabetes. Method: immunoSEQ multiplex PCR; TCRdb's copy keeps in-frame clones and lacks some. The sample comprises more than 250,000 clones, around 20% of which are singletons, and 0.028% rests with the top ten. Sequencing was performed on naive CD4+ T cells from blood. These receptors were collected from a woman aged 40-49 years with type 1 diabetes. The CDR3 runs from the conserved cysteine through the conserved F or W. Some rows mark clone size as missing; the rest say once, few, many or name a class of expanded clone.

j_call cdr3_length clone_size v_call cdr3_aa
TRBJ1-5 14 NA TRBV18 CASSWTGEHQPQHF
TRBJ1-1 14 NA TRBV7-9 CASNPGQGNTEAFF
TRBJ1-2 17 few TRBV28 CASRVPGQGNLGDGYTF
TRBJ1-1 14 NA TRBV7-9 CASSPRTGPTEAFF
TRBJ2-1 15 few TRBV7-2 CASSLGLAGTNEQFF
TRBJ2-3 16 few TRBV5-6 CASSLGEVGMTDTQYF
TRBJ2-1 14 NA TRBV5-1 CASSLAGDADEQFF
TRBJ2-5 16 few TRBV11-2 CASSLDPGGSAETQYF
TRBJ1-2 13 NA TRBV10-3 CAISVGAGDGYTF
TRBJ2-3 11 NA TRBV6-5 CASSYARVEYF
TRBJ2-1 14 NA TRBV9 CASSVVASSYQQFF
TRBJ2-7 13 NA TRBV28 CASRTGTDYEQYF
TRBJ1-1 14 few TRBV4-3 CASSPPTGGGEAFF
TRBJ2-1 14 NA TRBV28 CASRRTSGRNEQFF